The clone carrying this TCR beta chain has at least ten counts. These data belong to a study of T-cell reconstitution after alpha-beta-depleted transplantation in children. V shed 4 bases and J shed 4 bases, with 12 bases lying between them. The germline CDR1 and CDR2 sequences are MRHNA and SNTAGT. CDR3 length equals 14 residues. The TCRbeta library incorporated unique molecular identifiers. TCRdb used MiXCR to reprocess the PCR reads, holding one entry per CDR3 protein. The sample carries 230,000 or so distinct CDR3 sequences, approximately 12% recorded once. The TCR was taken from a human donor who donated a stem cell graft to a child with acute lymphoblastic leukemia. The genes are TRBV6-4 and TRBJ2-3, with D possibly matching TRBD2 (5 bases). The source was PBMCs from the stem cell graft donor, collected from the stem cell graft. The CDR3 loop reads CASSGTLESDTQYF. The CDR3 DNA sequence: TGTGCCAGCAGTGGGACTTTAGAATCAGATACGCAGTATTTT.